These T cell receptor beta chains were read from a single sample in a study of control samples from healthy donors and cancer patients. The assay was immunoSEQ multiplex PCR, and TCRdb's table has in-frame clones only and misses some. The sample lists around 130,000 clones; under 90% were seen once. Sequenced sample: PBMCs. The receptors derive from a man between 50 and 59 years old with head and neck cancer. Each CDR3 is given with its conserved first and last residue. A D gene is named only where the DNA matches it firmly. Size tells how often a clone was seen (once, few, many) or the class of an expanded clone, and some rows leave it out.

- | TRBJ1-1 | - | TRBV18 | CASSRTRGSTEAFF | TGTGCCAGCTCACGTACGAGGGGAAGCACTGAAGCTTTCTTT
few | TRBJ2-7 | - | TRBV19 | CATSPGGYEQYF | TGTGCCACCTCTCCAGGCGGCTACGAGCAGTACTTC
- | TRBJ2-7 | TRBD2 | TRBV5-6 | CASSPGLAGDYEQYF | TGTGCCAGCAGCCCGGGACTAGCGGGAGATTACGAGCAGTACTTC
- | TRBJ2-5 | - | TRBV5-5 | CASSLAAGALQETQYF | TGTGCCAGCAGCTTGGCAGCTGGGGCGCTCCAAGAGACCCAGTACTTC
- | TRBJ1-3 | - | TRBV3-1/TRBV3-2 | CASSQADFGNTIYF | TGTGCCAGCAGCCAAGCGGACTTTGGAAACACCATATATTTT
- | TRBJ2-6 | - | TRBV6-6 | CASTGGANVLTF | TGTGCCAGCACAGGCGGGGCCAACGTCCTGACTTTC
- | TRBJ2-3 | TRBD2 | TRBV30 | CAWGTSGVIDTQYF | TGTGCCTGGGGGACTAGCGGGGTAATAGATACGCAGTATTTT
- | TRBJ2-7 | TRBD1 | TRBV9 | CASSGDRGREYEQYF | TGTGCCAGCAGCGGAGACAGGGGGCGGGAGTACGAGCAGTACTTC
- | TRBJ2-2 | - | TRBV11-3 | CASGWGQGNTGELFF | TGTGCCAGCGGCTGGGGGCAGGGGAACACCGGGGAGCTGTTTTTT
- | TRBJ1-3 | TRBD1 | TRBV11-2 | CASSLPGQGTGNTIYF | TGTGCCAGCAGCCTCCCGGGACAGGGGACAGGAAACACCATATATTTT
- | TRBJ2-2 | - | TRBV9 | CASSVVSHPGAGELFF | TGTGCCAGCAGCGTAGTGTCTCATCCCGGGGCCGGGGAGCTGTTTTTT
- | TRBJ2-7 | - | TRBV21-1 | CASQRQGRQYF | TGTGCCAGCCAGAGACAGGGAAGGCAGTACTTC
- | TRBJ2-3 | - | TRBV5-4 | CASSFPGVPDTQYF | TGTGCCAGCAGCTTCCCGGGAGTTCCAGATACGCAGTATTTT
once | TRBJ2-1 | TRBD1 | TRBV10-3 | CAISEIRSGTGKNEQFF | TGTGCCATCAGTGAAATTAGGTCGGGGACAGGGAAGAATGAGCAGTTCTTC
- | TRBJ2-3 | TRBD1 | TRBV9 | CASSVGGGGMNTDTQYF | TGTGCCAGCAGCGTAGGAGGGGGCGGTATGAATACAGATACGCAGTATTTT
- | TRBJ2-1 | - | TRBV11-2 | CASSYRYNEQFF | TGTGCCAGCAGCTATCGTTACAATGAGCAGTTCTTC
- | TRBJ1-1 | - | TRBV11-2 | CASSFIGEVGAFF | TGTGCCAGCAGCTTTATAGGGGAGGTAGGGGCTTTCTTT
- | TRBJ2-6 | TRBD2 | TRBV27 | CASRWTSGTGANVLTF | TGTGCCAGCCGATGGACTAGCGGCACTGGGGCCAACGTCCTGACTTTC
- | TRBJ2-5 | - | TRBV5-5 | CASSWQGEETQYF | TGTGCCAGCAGCTGGCAGGGAGAAGAGACCCAGTACTTC
- | TRBJ2-7 | - | TRBV10-1 | CASSELEGAYEQYF | TGCGCCAGCAGTGAGCTCGAGGGGGCCTACGAGCAGTACTTC
- | TRBJ2-7 | - | TRBV5-6 | CASSFPEDEQYF | TGTGCCAGCAGCTTCCCGGAGGACGAGCAGTACTTC
- | TRBJ1-2 | - | TRBV7-9 | CASSLREGWSGANYGYTF | TGTGCCAGCAGCTTAAGGGAAGGTTGGTCTGGGGCTAACTATGGCTACACCTTC
- | TRBJ1-1 | - | TRBV18 | CASSPYLNTEAFF | TGTGCCAGCTCACCATATCTCAACACTGAAGCTTTCTTT
- | TRBJ2-5 | TRBD1 | TRBV19 | CASKGQGNQETQYF | TGTGCCAGTAAGGGACAGGGAAACCAAGAGACCCAGTACTTC
- | TRBJ1-1 | - | TRBV5-1 | CASSLAGNTEAFF | TGCGCCAGCAGCTTGGCGGGGAACACTGAAGCTTTCTTT
- | TRBJ2-7 | - | TRBV2 | CASSGGWQSSYEQYF | TGTGCCAGCAGTGGGGGTTGGCAGAGCTCCTACGAGCAGTACTTC
- | TRBJ2-2 | - | TRBV24-1 | CATSGRIDNTGELFF | TGTGCCACCAGTGGTCGCATTGATAATACCGGGGAGCTGTTTTTT
- | TRBJ2-1 | - | TRBV10-3 | CATGPYNEQFF | TGTGCCACGGGGCCCTATAATGAGCAGTTCTTC